Following are 8 T cell receptor beta chains from one sample sequenced in a study of T cell responses to AZD1222 COVID-19 vaccine. Sequencing was performed with immunoSEQ multiplex PCR; in TCRdb, only in-frame clones are kept and a portion is missing. The profile shows fewer than 120,000 clones, about 85% of them singletons. The source was peripheral blood, collected on day 0 of AZD1222 vaccination. These receptors all come from an adult in good health.

The rearrangement uses TRBV27 and TRBJ1-2; 7 bases line up with TRBD1. The ends lost 6 bases at V and 8 bases at J; junction bases unmatched: 9. The CDR3 is made up of 13 amino acids. Germline lookup yields CDR1 MNHEY and CDR2 SMNVEV (reference sequence). CDR3 sequence: CASSRNRGNGYTF. DNA of the CDR3: TGTGCCAGCAGCCGAAACAGGGGAAACGGCTACACCTTC.

The V and J genes are TRBV6-5 and TRBJ1-4; no firm D call. Germline values: CDR1 MNHEY, CDR2 SVGAGI. The V end lost 8 bases, the J end lost 4 bases, and 14 bases lay between the germline ends. The CDR3 totals 14 residues. CDR3 sequence (DNA): TGTGCCAGCGGGATCACAGTTCATAATGAAAAACTGTTTTTT. Amino acid sequence: CASGITVHNEKLFF.

The chain recombines TRBV2 with TRBJ2-7; 7 bases align to TRBD1. CDR1 and CDR2 from the germline V gene are SNHLY and FYNNEI. The CDR3 spans 15 residues. V shed 6 bases, J shed 0 bases, and the junction held 8 bases outside the gene matches. The CDR3 spells CASSAKQGSSYEQYF. The CDR3, as DNA: TGTGCCAGCAGCGCGAAACAGGGGAGCTCCTACGAGCAGTACTTC.

V and J are TRBV5-1 and TRBJ2-3; D gene uncertain. V gave up 4 bases and J gave up 2 bases, with 11 bases separating them. The germline CDR1 and CDR2 sequences are SGHRS and YFSETQ. The CDR3 extends over 14 amino acids. The CDR3 spells CASSTDPNTDTQYF. DNA of the CDR3: TGCGCCAGCAGCACGGACCCAAACACAGATACGCAGTATTTT.

The chain combines TRBV18 with TRBJ2-7; a possible D gene is TRBD2 (6 bases). In germline, CDR1 is KGHSH, CDR2 LQKENI. V was trimmed by 4 bases and J by 4 bases, leaving 17 bases between them. CDR3 length: 15 residues. The CDR3 sequence is CASSRSGGVTYEQYF. CDR3 sequence (DNA): TGTGCCAGCTCACGATCGGGCGGGGTCACATACGAGCAGTACTTC.

The chain links TRBV5-4 to TRBJ2-6; D is unclear. The CDR3 length is 15 residues. With 2 bases removed from V and 6 bases from J, the gap between germline ends came to 12 bases. Germline CDR1 is SGHNT and CDR2 is YYREEE (reference sequence). CDR3 nucleotide sequence: TGTGCCAGCAGCTTACGTCTTGCTGAGGCCAACGTCCTGACTTTC. Its translation is CASSLRLAEANVLTF. Full variable domain (rest looked up from reference TRBV5-4 and TRBJ2-6): ETGVTQSPTHLIKTRGQQVTLRCSSQSGHNTVSWYQQALGQGPQFIFQYYREEENGRGNFPPRFSGLQFPNYSSELNVNALELDDSALYLCASSLRLAEANVLTFGAGSRLTVL.

The chain uses TRBV20-1 and TRBJ2-3; no firm D call. CDR1 DFQATT and CDR2 SNEGSKA come from the germline V gene (reference sequence). The ends were cut back, 3 bases at V and 4 bases at J, with 8 bases in the middle. This CDR3 region has 12 residues. The CDR3 here is CSASAPPDTQYF. CDR3 in DNA: TGCAGTGCTAGTGCCCCACCAGATACGCAGTATTTT.

V and J are TRBV5-1 and TRBJ1-4; the D gene is possibly TRBD1 (6 bases). Germline V lookup: CDR1 SGHRS, CDR2 YFSETQ. CDR3 size: 14 residues. Trimming removed 1 base at V and 7 bases at J, with 11 bases between. CDR3 in amino acids: CASSLTGYREKLFF. For the CDR3, the DNA is TGCGCCAGCAGCTTGACAGGGTACCGTGAAAAACTGTTTTTT.